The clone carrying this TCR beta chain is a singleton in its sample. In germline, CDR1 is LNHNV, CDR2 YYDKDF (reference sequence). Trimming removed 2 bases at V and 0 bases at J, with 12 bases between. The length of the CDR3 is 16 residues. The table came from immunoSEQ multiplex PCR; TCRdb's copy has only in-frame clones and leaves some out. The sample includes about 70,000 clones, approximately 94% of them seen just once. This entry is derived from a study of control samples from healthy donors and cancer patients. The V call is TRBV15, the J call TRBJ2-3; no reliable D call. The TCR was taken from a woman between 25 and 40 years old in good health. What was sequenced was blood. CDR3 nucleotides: TGTGCCACCAGCAGACAGACACAGATCAGCACAGATACGCAGTATTTT. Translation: CATSRQTQISTDTQYF.